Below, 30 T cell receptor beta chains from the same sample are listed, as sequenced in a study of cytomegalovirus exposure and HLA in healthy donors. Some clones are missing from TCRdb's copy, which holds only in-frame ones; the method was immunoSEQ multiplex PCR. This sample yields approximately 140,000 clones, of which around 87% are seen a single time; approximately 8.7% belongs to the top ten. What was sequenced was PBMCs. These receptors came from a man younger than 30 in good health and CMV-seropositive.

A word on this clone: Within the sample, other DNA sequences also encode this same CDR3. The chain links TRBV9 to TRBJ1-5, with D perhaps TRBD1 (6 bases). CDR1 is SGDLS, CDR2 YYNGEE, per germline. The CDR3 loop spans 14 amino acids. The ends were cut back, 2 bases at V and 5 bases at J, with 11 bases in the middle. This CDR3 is CASSVSGGDQPQHF. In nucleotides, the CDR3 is TGTGCCAGCAGCGTTTCGGGGGGCGATCAGCCCCAGCATTTT.

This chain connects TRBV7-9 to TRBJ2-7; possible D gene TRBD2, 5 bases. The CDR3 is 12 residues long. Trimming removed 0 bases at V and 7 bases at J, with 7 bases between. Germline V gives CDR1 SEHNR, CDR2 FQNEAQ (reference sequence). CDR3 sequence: CASSLAEGEQYF. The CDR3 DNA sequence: TGTGCCAGCAGCTTAGCTGAGGGTGAGCAGTACTTC.

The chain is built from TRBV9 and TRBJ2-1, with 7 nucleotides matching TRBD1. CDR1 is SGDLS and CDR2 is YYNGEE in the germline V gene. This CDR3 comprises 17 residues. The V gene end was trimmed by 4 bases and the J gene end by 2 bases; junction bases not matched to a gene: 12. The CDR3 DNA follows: TGTGCCAGCAGCCCCAGACCTACAGGGGTGGCCTACAATGAGCAGTTCTTC. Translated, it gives CASSPRPTGVAYNEQFF.

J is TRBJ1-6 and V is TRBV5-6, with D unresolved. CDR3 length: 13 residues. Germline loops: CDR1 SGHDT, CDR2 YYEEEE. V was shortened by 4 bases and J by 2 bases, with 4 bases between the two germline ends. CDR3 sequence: CASSVTYNSPLHF. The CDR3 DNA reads TGTGCCAGCAGCGTAACCTATAATTCACCCCTCCACTTT.

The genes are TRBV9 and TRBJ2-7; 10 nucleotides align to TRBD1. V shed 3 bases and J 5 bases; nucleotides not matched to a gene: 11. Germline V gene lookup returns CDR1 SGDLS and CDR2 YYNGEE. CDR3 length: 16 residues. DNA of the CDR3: TGTGCCAGCAGCGAATCGGGACAGGGGACCCTCCACGAGCAGTACTTC. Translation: CASSESGQGTLHEQYF.

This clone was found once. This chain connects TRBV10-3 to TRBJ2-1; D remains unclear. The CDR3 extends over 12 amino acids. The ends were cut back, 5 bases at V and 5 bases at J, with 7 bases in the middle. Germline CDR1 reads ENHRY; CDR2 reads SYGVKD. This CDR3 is CAISRGNNEQFF. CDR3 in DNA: TGTGCCATCAGTCGAGGCAACAATGAGCAGTTCTTC.

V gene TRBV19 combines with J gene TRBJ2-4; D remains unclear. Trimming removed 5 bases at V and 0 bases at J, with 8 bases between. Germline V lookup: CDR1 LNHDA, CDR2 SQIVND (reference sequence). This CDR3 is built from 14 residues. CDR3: CASSPTLAKNIQYF. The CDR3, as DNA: TGTGCCAGTAGTCCAACTCTAGCCAAAAACATTCAGTACTTC.

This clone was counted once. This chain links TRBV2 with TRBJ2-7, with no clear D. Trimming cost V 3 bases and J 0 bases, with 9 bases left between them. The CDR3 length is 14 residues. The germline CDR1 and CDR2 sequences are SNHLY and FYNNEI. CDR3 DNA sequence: TGTGCCAGCAGTGAGGGCCGAAACTCCTACGAGCAGTACTTC. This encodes CASSEGRNSYEQYF. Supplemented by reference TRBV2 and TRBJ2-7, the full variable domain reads EPEVTQTPSHQVTQMGQEVILRCVPISNHLYFYWYRQILGQKVEFLVSFYNNEISEKSEIFDDQFSVERPDGSNFTLKIRSTKLEDSAMYFCASSEGRNSYEQYFGPGTRLTVT.

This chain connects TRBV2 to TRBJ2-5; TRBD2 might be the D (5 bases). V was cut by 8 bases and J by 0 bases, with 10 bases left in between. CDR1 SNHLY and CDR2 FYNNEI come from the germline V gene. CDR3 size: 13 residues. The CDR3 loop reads CASSTRYQETQYF. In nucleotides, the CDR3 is TGTGCCAGCTCCACTAGGTACCAAGAGACCCAGTACTTC.

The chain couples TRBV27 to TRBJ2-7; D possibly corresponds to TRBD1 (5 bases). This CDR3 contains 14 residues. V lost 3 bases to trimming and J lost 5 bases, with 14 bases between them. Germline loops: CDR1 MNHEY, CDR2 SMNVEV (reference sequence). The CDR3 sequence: CASSFPGHLHEQYF. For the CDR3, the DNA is TGTGCCAGCAGTTTCCCCGGACATCTCCACGAGCAGTACTTC.

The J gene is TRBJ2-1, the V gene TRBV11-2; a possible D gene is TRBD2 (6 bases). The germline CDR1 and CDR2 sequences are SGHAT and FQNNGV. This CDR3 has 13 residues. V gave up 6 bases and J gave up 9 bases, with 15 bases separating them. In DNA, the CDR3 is TGTGCCAGCAGGAAATCGGCCGGGAGTGAGCAGTTCTTC. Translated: CASRKSAGSEQFF.

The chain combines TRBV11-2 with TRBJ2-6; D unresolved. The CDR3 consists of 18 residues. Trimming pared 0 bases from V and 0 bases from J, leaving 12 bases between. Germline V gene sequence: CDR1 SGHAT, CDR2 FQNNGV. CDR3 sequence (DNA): TGTGCCAGCAGCTTAGAGGGTATCAGGCACTCTGGGGCCAACGTCCTGACTTTC. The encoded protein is CASSLEGIRHSGANVLTF.

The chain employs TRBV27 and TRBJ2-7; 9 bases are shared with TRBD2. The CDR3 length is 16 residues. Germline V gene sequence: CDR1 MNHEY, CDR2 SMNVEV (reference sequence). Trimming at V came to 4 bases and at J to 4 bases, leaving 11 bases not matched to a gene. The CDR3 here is CASSYRGSGSGYEQYF. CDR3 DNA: TGTGCCAGCAGTTACAGGGGTAGCGGGAGTGGGTACGAGCAGTACTTC.

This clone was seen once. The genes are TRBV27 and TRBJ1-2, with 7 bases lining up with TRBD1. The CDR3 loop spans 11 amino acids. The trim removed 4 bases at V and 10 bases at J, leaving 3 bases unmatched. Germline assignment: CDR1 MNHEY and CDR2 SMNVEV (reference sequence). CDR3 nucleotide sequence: TGTGCCAGCAGTTCCGGACAGGCCTACACCTTC. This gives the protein CASSSGQAYTF.

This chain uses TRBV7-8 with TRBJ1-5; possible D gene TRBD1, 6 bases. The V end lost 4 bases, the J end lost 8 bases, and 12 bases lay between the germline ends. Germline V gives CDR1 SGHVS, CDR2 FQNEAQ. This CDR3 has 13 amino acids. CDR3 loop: CASSWEGVKPQHF. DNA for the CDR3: TGTGCCAGCAGCTGGGAGGGGGTTAAGCCCCAGCATTTT.

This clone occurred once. The CDR3 bases are TGCGCCAGCAGTCGGGGAAGCTTCTCCTACGAGCAGTACTTC. This translates into CASSRGSFSYEQYF. This sequence joins TRBV5-1 and TRBJ2-7, with D tentatively TRBD2 (5 bases). This CDR3 is 14 amino acids long. Trimming pared 5 bases from V and 0 bases from J, leaving 12 bases between. Looked up from germline, CDR1 is SGHRS and CDR2 is YFSETQ. The full variable domain, with the rest looked up from reference TRBV5-1 and TRBJ2-7, is KAGVTQTPRYLIKTRGQQVTLSCSPISGHRSVSWYQQTPGQGLQFLFEYFSETQRNKGNFPGRFSGRQFSNSRSEMNVSTLELGDSALYLCASSRGSFSYEQYFGPGTRLTVT.

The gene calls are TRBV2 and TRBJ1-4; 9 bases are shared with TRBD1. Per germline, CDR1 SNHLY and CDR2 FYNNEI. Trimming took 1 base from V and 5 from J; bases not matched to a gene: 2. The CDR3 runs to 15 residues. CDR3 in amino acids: CASSEETGGNEKLFF. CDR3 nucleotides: TGTGCCAGCAGTGAAGAGACAGGGGGGAATGAAAAACTGTTTTTT.

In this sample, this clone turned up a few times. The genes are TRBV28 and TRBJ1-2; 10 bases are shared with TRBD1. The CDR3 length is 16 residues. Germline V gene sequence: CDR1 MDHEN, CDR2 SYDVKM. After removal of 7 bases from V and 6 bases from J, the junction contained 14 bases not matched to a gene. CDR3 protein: CASTQPPGQGFDGYTF. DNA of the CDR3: TGTGCCAGCACCCAACCCCCGGGACAGGGGTTCGATGGCTACACCTTC.

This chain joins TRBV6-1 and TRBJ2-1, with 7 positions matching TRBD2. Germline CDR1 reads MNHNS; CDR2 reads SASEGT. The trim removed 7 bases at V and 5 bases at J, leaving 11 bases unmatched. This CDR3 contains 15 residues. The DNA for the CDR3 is TGTGCCAGCACCTCCGGGGTGGCGGGGGACAATGAGCAGTTCTTC. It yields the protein CASTSGVAGDNEQFF.

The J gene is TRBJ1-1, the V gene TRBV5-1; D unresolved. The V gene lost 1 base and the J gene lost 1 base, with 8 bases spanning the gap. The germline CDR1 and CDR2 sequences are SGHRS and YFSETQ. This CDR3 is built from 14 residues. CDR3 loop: CASSLNGGNTEAFF. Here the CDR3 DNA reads TGCGCCAGCAGCTTGAATGGAGGGAACACTGAAGCTTTCTTT. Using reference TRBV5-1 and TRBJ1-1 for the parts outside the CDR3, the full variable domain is KAGVTQTPRYLIKTRGQQVTLSCSPISGHRSVSWYQQTPGQGLQFLFEYFSETQRNKGNFPGRFSGRQFSNSRSEMNVSTLELGDSALYLCASSLNGGNTEAFFGQGTRLTVV.

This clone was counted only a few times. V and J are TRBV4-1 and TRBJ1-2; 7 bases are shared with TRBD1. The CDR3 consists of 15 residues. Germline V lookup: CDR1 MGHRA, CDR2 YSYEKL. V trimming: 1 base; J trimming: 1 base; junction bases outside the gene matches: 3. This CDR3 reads CASSQGGTVNYGYTF. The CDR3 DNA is TGCGCCAGCAGCCAAGGCGGGACAGTTAACTATGGCTACACCTTC.

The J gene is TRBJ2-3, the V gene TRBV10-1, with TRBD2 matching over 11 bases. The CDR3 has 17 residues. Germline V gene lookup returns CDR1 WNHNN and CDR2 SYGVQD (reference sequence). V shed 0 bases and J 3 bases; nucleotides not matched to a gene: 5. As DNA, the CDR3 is TGCGCCAGCAGTGAGTCGCTAGCGGGGGGACTAACAGATACGCAGTATTTT. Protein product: CASSESLAGGLTDTQYF.

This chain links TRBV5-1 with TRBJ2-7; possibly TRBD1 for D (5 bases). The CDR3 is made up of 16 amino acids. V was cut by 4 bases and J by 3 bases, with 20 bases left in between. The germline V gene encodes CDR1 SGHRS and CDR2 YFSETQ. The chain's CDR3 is CASSRTGVERGYEQYF. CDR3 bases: TGCGCCAGCAGCCGTACAGGTGTGGAACGAGGCTACGAGCAGTACTTC.

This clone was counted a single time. The CDR3 sequence: CASSADPRTGVGNEKLFF. The CDR3 nucleotides read TGTGCCAGCAGCGCCGACCCTAGGACAGGTGTTGGTAATGAAAAACTGTTTTTT. The rearrangement links TRBV9 to TRBJ1-4; the match to TRBD1 covers 7 bases. V trimming: 3 bases; J trimming: 4 bases; junction bases outside the gene matches: 15. This CDR3 spans 18 amino acids. Germline V gene sequence: CDR1 SGDLS, CDR2 YYNGEE. The entire variable domain, with the rest obtained from reference TRBV9 and TRBJ1-4, is as follows: DSGVTQTPKHLITATGQRVTLRCSPRSGDLSVYWYQQSLDQGLQFLIQYYNGEERAKGNILERFSAQQFPDLHSELNLSSLELGDSALYFCASSADPRTGVGNEKLFFGSGTQLSVL.

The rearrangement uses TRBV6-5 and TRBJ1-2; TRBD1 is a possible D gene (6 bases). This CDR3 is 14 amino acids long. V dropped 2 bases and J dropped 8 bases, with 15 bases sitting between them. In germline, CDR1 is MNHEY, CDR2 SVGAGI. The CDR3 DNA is TGTGCCAGCAGTTACGGGGGCGGAGCGAGCGGCTACACCTTC. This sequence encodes CASSYGGGASGYTF.

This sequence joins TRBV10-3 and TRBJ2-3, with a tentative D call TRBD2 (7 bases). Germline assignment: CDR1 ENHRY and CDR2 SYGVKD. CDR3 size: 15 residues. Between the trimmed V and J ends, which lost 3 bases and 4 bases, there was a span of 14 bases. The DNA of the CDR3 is TGTGCCATCAGTGAAGGGGGGGGAGGGGCAGATACGCAGTATTTT. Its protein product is CAISEGGGGADTQYF.

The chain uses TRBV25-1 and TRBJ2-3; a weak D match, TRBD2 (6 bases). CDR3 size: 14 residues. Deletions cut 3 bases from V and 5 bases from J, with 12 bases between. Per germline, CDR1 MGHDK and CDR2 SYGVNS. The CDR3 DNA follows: TGTGCCAGCAGTGACCCGGGAGAGGTAGATACGCAGTATTTT. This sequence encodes CASSDPGEVDTQYF.

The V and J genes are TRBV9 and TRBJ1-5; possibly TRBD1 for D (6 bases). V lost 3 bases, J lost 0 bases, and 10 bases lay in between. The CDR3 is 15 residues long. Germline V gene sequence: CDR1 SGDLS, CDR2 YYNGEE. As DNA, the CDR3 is TGTGCCAGCAGCGGCCAGGGGTATAGCAATCAGCCCCAGCATTTT. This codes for CASSGQGYSNQPQHF.

The CDR3 DNA reads TGCGCCAGCAGCCCCCTCGGGGTGGATACGCAGTATTTT. This gives the protein CASSPLGVDTQYF. The chain is built from TRBV5-1 and TRBJ2-3; D perhaps matches TRBD2 (5 bases). The CDR3 runs 13 residues. Per the germline V gene, CDR1 is SGHRS and CDR2 is YFSETQ. The V gene lost 4 bases and the J gene lost 6 bases, with 12 bases spanning the gap.

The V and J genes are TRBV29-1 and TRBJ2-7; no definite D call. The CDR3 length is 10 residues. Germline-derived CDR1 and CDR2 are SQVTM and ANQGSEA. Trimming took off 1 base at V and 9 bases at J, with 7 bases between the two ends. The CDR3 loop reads CSVEGPGQYF. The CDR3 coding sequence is TGCAGCGTTGAAGGGCCAGGGCAGTACTTC.